This section outlines one TCR beta chain sequence together with its context. This entry belongs to a study of blood T cell repertoires in COVID-19. Study in general: PBMCs, B-cell-depleted T cells, or T cells were the source of the cDNA or gDNA that made up the material.

J lost 1 base, V lost 2 bases, and 0 bases had no gene match. CDR1 and CDR2 (germline): SGHNT, YYREEE (reference sequence). The CDR3 covers 14 residues. Sequencing was performed with immunoSEQ multiplex PCR; in TCRdb, only in-frame clones are kept and a portion is missing. Of about 250,000 clones detected, around 83% appear once; the ten largest clones hold around 5.4%. The chain is built from TRBV5-4 and TRBJ1-5; 7 nucleotides match TRBD1. The sequenced material came from peripheral blood. This clonotype was obtained from a man older than 75 with acute or convalescent COVID-19. As DNA, the CDR3 is TGTGCCAGCAGCTTACAGGGGAGCAATCAGCCCCAGCATTTT. Protein product: CASSLQGSNQPQHF.